The rows below give T cell receptor beta chains drawn from one sample of a study of Ad26.COV2.S vaccination and SARS-CoV-2 variants. Data came from immunoSEQ multiplex PCR; TCRdb stores just in-frame clones and leaves some out. The table includes about 350,000 clones, roughly 85% detected once. The source was peripheral blood, collected in a trial of Ad26.COV2.S vaccine versus placebo. The source of these receptors is a person aged 18-60 years who received the Ad26.COV2.S COVID-19 vaccine or a placebo. Each CDR3 is given with its conserved first and last residue. The D gene is left open where the match is weak. Clone sizes are given selectively: once, few, many, or a class where the clone is expanded.

.,.,TRBV27,TRBJ2-7,TGTGCCAGCAGTTTATCGATTGAGCGCAACTACGAGCAGTACTTC,CASSLSIERNYEQYF
TRBD2,once,TRBV28,TRBJ2-7,TGTGCCAGCAACTCCCTGAGGGAGGGCTCCTACGAGCAGTACTTC,CASNSLREGSYEQYF
.,.,TRBV12-3/TRBV12-4,TRBJ1-1,TGTGCCAGCAGTTTGTTCCGGAACACTGAAGCTTTCTTT,CASSLFRNTEAFF
.,.,TRBV20-1,TRBJ2-2,TGCAGTGCTAGTCGGACAGCAAACACCGGGGAGCTGTTTTTT,CSASRTANTGELFF
.,.,TRBV5-8,TRBJ1-5,TGTGCCAGCAGCTTGATGCGGGGACGGTGGCAGCCCCAGCATTTT,CASSLMRGRWQPQHF
.,.,TRBV18,TRBJ2-7,TGTGCCAGCTCACAGGGTTCTTCCTACGAGCAGTACTTC,CASSQGSSYEQYF
TRBD1,.,TRBV2,TRBJ1-2,TGTGCCAGCAGAGGAGGACAGGACTATGGCTACACCTTC,CASRGGQDYGYTF
.,.,TRBV5-6,TRBJ1-6,TGTGCCAGCAGCCGCCCCCGGGATAATTCACCCCTCCACTTT,CASSRPRDNSPLHF
TRBD1,once,TRBV3-1/TRBV3-2,TRBJ2-3,TGTGCCAGCAGCCCATGGGACAGGGCCTCAGATACGCAGTATTTT,CASSPWDRASDTQYF
.,once,TRBV27,TRBJ2-7,TGTGCCAGCAGTTTAATCGATGTTTTCCCTACGGAGCAGTACTTC,CASSLIDVFPTEQYF
.,.,TRBV7-2,TRBJ2-3,TGTGCCAGCAGCTTACAGGGTTATGGCACAGATACGCAGTATTTT,CASSLQGYGTDTQYF
.,.,TRBV2,TRBJ1-1,TGTGCCAGCAGTGAAGTCAGGGGCACAAACACTGAAGCTTTCTTT,CASSEVRGTNTEAFF
TRBD1,.,TRBV6-4,TRBJ1-6,TGTGCCATCTCATCGCCGGGACAGTATAATTCACCCCTCCACTTT,CAISSPGQYNSPLHF
TRBD1,.,TRBV18,TRBJ1-2,TGTGCCAGCTCACCCGGACAGGTCTATGGCTACACCTTC,CASSPGQVYGYTF
.,.,TRBV7-9,TRBJ2-3,TGTGCCAGCAGCCCAGGGGAGGGCGGGACAGATACGCAGTATTTT,CASSPGEGGTDTQYF
TRBD2,.,TRBV9,TRBJ2-2,TGTGCCAGCAGCGTGGGACTAGCGGGAGCAACCCCCGGGGAGCTGTTTTTT,CASSVGLAGATPGELFF
TRBD2,.,TRBV27,TRBJ2-1,TGTGCCAGCGCCTCGGGGGGGCGCTACAATGAGCAGTTCTTC,CASASGGRYNEQFF
TRBD2,.,TRBV6-4,TRBJ2-3,TGTGCCAGCAGTGAAGGGCTTGCCGGGGGGGCGCAGTATTTT,CASSEGLAGGAQYF
.,.,TRBV7-9,TRBJ1-1,TGTGCCAGCAGCTCCTTGTGGGGTGAGAACACTGAAGCTTTCTTT,CASSSLWGENTEAFF
.,.,TRBV7-2,TRBJ2-1,TGTGCCAGCCTTGCCAGCTCCTACAATGAGCAGTTCTTC,CASLASSYNEQFF
TRBD1,.,TRBV10-3,TRBJ2-7,TGTGCCATCAGCAGCTACAGGGGCCAAACTACCTACGAGCAGTACTTC,CAISSYRGQTTYEQYF
TRBD2,.,TRBV18,TRBJ2-1,TGTGCCAGCTCACCACCGAGCGGGAGAGAGAATGAGCAGTTCTTC,CASSPPSGRENEQFF
.,.,TRBV2,TRBJ2-3,TGTGCCAGCAGGGGCAGCACAGATACGCAGTATTTT,CASRGSTDTQYF
.,.,TRBV29-1,TRBJ2-6,TGCAGCGTTTTTTCTCGTTCTGGGGCCAACGTCCTGACTTTC,CSVFSRSGANVLTF
.,.,TRBV12-3/TRBV12-4,TRBJ1-2,TGTGCCAGCAGTTTGGGGTCCTACTATGGCTACACCTTC,CASSLGSYYGYTF
TRBD1,.,TRBV30,TRBJ1-1,TGTGCCTGGAATGACAGGGGTTACACTGAAGCTTTCTTT,CAWNDRGYTEAFF
TRBD2,.,TRBV28,TRBJ2-5,TGTGCCAGCAGTTGGGGACTAGCGGGAGAGGGAGAGACCCAGTACTTC,CASSWGLAGEGETQYF
TRBD1,.,TRBV5-1,TRBJ2-7,TGCGCCAGCAGCAGGGGACAGGGGGACGACGAGCAGTACTTC,CASSRGQGDDEQYF
.,.,TRBV20-1,TRBJ2-7,TGCAGTGCTAGTAGCGGACAGTCGCTAGGATACGAGCAGTACTTC,CSASSGQSLGYEQYF
.,.,TRBV5-1,TRBJ1-1,TGCGCCAGCAGCTTGGGTTTTCAGAACACTGAAGCTTTCTTT,CASSLGFQNTEAFF
TRBD1,.,TRBV13,TRBJ1-2,TGTGCCAGCAGCCAACGGGACAGTGGCTTCCGGAAGAGCTACACCTTC,CASSQRDSGFRKSYTF
TRBD1,.,TRBV4-3,TRBJ1-5,TGCGCCAGCAGCCAAGGGACAGGGAATCAGCCCCAGCATTTT,CASSQGTGNQPQHF
.,.,TRBV7-9,TRBJ2-7,TGTGCCAGCAGCCCCTCTGGCTGGTCGGTCGAGCAGTACTTC,CASSPSGWSVEQYF
TRBD1,.,TRBV19,TRBJ2-7,TGTGCCAGTAACTCCCCTGGGACAGGGGTATACGAGCAGTACTTC,CASNSPGTGVYEQYF
.,.,TRBV18,TRBJ2-3,TGTGCCAGCTCACCTCTCGACGCGGCAGATACGCAGTATTTT,CASSPLDAADTQYF
TRBD1,.,TRBV27,TRBJ2-7,TGTGCCAGCAGTTTATCGGGGGGGACAGGGGGCACCTACGAGCAGTACTTC,CASSLSGGTGGTYEQYF
.,.,TRBV7-9,TRBJ1-2,TGTGCCAGCAGCTTCTGGATCGATGACCCTATTGGCTACACCTTC,CASSFWIDDPIGYTF
.,once,TRBV7-2,TRBJ2-3,TGTGCCAGCAGCTTTCTAGGTCATGGGGGCTCCACAGATACGCAGTATTTT,CASSFLGHGGSTDTQYF
TRBD2,.,TRBV5-5,TRBJ2-1,TGTGCCAGCAGCTTGTTAGCGGGGGTAAACAATGAGCAGTTCTTC,CASSLLAGVNNEQFF
TRBD1,.,TRBV10-2,TRBJ1-6,TGCGCCAGCAGTGAAGATCCTACAGGGGCAGCCCTCCACTTT,CASSEDPTGAALHF
.,once,TRBV6-4,TRBJ2-2,TGTGCCAGCAGCCCAACTAGTACCGGGGAGCTGTTTTTT,CASSPTSTGELFF
.,.,TRBV4-3,TRBJ2-7,TGCGCCAGCAGCCCCCTCTTGGGAACCTACGAGCAGTACTTC,CASSPLLGTYEQYF
.,.,TRBV28,TRBJ1-2,TGTGCCAGCAGTTCCGACAGGAACTATGGCTACACCTTC,CASSSDRNYGYTF
TRBD1,.,TRBV5-1,TRBJ2-3,TGCGCCAGCAGCGCGGACAGGGCGGCAGATACGCAGTATTTT,CASSADRAADTQYF
.,.,TRBV27,TRBJ2-2,TGTGCCAGCAGTTTTTTGGGGTTTGACGGGGAGCTGTTTTTT,CASSFLGFDGELFF
.,.,TRBV20-1,TRBJ1-2,TGCAGTGCTAGTGGGGGAACGTCAGGCTACACCTTC,CSASGGTSGYTF